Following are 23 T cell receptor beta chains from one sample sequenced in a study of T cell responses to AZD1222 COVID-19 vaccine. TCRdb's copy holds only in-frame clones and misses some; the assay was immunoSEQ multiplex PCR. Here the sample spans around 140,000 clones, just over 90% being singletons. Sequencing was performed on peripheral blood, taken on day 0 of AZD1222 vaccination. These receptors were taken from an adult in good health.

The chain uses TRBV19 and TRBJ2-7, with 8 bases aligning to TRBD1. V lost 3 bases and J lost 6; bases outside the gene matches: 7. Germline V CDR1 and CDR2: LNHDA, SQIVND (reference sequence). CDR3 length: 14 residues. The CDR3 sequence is CASSIPGTGREQYF. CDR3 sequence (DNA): TGTGCCAGTAGTATCCCCGGGACAGGCCGCGAGCAGTACTTC.

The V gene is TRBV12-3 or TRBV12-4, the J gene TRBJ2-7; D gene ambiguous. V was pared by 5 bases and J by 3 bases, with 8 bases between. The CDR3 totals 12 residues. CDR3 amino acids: CASSTGRYEQYF. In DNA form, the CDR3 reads TGTGCCAGCAGTACTGGACGCTACGAGCAGTACTTC.

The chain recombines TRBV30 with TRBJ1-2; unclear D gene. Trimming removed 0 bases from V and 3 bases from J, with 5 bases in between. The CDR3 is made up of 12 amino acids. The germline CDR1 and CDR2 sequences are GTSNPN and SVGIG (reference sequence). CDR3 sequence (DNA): TGTGCCTGGAGTGTAGGGTACTATGGCTACACCTTC. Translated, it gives CAWSVGYYGYTF.

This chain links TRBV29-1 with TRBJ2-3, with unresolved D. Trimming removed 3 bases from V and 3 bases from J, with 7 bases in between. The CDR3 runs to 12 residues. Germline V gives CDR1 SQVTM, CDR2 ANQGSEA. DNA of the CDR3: TGCAGCGTTGAGGAGAGAACAGATACGCAGTATTTT. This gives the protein CSVEERTDTQYF.

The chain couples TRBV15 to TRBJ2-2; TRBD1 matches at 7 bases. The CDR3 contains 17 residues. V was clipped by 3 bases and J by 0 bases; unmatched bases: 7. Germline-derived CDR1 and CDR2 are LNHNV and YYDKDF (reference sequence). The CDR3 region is CATSSWGQRSNTGELFF. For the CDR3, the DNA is TGTGCCACCAGCAGTTGGGGACAGCGCTCGAACACCGGGGAGCTGTTTTTT. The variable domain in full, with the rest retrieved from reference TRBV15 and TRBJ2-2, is DAMVIQNPRYQVTQFGKPVTLSCSQTLNHNVMYWYQQKSSQAPKLLFHYYDKDFNNEADTPDNFQSRRPNTSFCFLDIRSPGLGDTAMYLCATSSWGQRSNTGELFFGEGSRLTVL.

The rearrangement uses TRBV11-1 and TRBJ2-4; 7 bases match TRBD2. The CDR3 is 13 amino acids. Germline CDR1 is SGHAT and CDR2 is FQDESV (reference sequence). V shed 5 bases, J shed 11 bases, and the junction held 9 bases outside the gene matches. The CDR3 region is CASSQGGDYFQYF. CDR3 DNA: TGTGCCAGCAGCCAGGGAGGGGATTATTTTCAGTACTTC.

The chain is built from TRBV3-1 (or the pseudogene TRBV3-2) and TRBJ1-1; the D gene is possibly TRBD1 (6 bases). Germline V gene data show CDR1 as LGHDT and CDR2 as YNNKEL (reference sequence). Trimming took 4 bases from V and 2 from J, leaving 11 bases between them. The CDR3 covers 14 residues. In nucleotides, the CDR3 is TGTGCCAGCAGCCTCCTAGGGGGAAACACTGAAGCTTTCTTT. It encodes CASSLLGGNTEAFF.

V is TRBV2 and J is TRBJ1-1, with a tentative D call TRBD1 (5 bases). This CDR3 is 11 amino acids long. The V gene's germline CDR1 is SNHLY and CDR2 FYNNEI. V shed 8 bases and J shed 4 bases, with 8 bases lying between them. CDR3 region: CASFGGTEAFF. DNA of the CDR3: TGTGCCAGCTTCGGGGGCACTGAAGCTTTCTTT. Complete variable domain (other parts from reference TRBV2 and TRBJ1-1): EPEVTQTPSHQVTQMGQEVILRCVPISNHLYFYWYRQILGQKVEFLVSFYNNEISEKSEIFDDQFSVERPDGSNFTLKIRSTKLEDSAMYFCASFGGTEAFFGQGTRLTVV.

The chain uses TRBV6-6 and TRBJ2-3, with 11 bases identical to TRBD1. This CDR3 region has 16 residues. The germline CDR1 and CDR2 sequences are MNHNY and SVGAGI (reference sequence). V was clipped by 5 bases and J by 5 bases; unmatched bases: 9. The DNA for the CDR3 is TGTGCCAGCAGTCCCCGGGGGGGACAGGGGGGAGATACGCAGTATTTT. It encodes CASSPRGGQGGDTQYF.

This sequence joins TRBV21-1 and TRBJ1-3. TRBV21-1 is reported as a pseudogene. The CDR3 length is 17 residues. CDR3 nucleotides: TGTGCCAGCAGCAAGAACCCGGGACTGTTTTCTGGAAACACCATATATTTT. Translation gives CASSKNPGLFSGNTIYF.

The CDR3 reads CASSVPGANEKLFF. The CDR3, as DNA: TGTGCCAGCAGCGTGCCCGGGGCTAATGAAAAACTGTTTTTT. This chain links TRBV9 with TRBJ1-4; D remains ambiguous. CDR1 and CDR2 (germline): SGDLS, YYNGEE. The CDR3 runs to 14 residues. Trimming removed 2 bases from V and 3 bases from J, with 8 bases in between.

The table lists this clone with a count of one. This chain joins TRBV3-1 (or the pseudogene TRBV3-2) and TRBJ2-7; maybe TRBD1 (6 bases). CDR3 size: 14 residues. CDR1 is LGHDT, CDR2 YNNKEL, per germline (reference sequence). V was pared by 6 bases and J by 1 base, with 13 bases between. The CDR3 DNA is TGTGCCAGCAGTCTTCGGGACATATCCTACGAGCAGTACTTC. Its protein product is CASSLRDISYEQYF.

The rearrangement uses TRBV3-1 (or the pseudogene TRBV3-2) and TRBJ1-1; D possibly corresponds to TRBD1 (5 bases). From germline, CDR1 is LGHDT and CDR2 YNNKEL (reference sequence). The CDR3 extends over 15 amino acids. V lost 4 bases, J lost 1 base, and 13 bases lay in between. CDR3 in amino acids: CASSPQWGGNTEAFF. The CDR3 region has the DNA TGTGCCAGCAGCCCACAATGGGGGGGGAACACTGAAGCTTTCTTT.

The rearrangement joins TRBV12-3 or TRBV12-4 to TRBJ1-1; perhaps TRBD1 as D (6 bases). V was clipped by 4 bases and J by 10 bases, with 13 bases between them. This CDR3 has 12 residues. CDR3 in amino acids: CASSSRGLAAFF. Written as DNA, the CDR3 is TGTGCCAGCAGTTCCAGGGGTCTTGCAGCTTTCTTT.

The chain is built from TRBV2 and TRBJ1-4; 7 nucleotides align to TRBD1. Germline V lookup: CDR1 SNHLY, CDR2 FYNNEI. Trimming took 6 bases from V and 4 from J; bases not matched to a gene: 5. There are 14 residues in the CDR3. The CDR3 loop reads CASRSGTDNEKLFF. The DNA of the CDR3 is TGTGCCAGCAGGTCCGGGACAGATAATGAAAAACTGTTTTTT. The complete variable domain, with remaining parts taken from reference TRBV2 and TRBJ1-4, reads EPEVTQTPSHQVTQMGQEVILRCVPISNHLYFYWYRQILGQKVEFLVSFYNNEISEKSEIFDDQFSVERPDGSNFTLKIRSTKLEDSAMYFCASRSGTDNEKLFFGSGTQLSVL.

CDR3 DNA: TGTGCCAGCAGCGTAGGGGGGAACCAAGAGACCCAGTACTTC. Amino acid sequence: CASSVGGNQETQYF. This chain joins TRBV9 and TRBJ2-5; D might be TRBD1 or TRBD2, each matching 5 bases. Germline V gives CDR1 SGDLS, CDR2 YYNGEE. Trimming pared 0 bases from V and 0 bases from J, leaving 6 bases between. There are 14 residues in the CDR3.

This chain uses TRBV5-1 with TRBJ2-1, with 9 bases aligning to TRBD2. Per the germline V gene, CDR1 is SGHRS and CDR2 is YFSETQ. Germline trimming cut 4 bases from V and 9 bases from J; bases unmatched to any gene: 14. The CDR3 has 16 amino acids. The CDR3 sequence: CASSPQTSGPSGEQFF. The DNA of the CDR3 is TGCGCCAGCAGCCCTCAAACTAGCGGGCCCTCGGGTGAGCAGTTCTTC.

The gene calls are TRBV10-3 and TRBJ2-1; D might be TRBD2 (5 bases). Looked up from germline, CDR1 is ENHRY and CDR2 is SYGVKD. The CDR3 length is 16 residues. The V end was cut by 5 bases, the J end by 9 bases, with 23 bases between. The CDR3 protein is CAISFRDTRVAAEQFF. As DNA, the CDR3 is TGTGCCATCAGTTTCCGGGATACAAGGGTGGCAGCTGAGCAGTTCTTC.

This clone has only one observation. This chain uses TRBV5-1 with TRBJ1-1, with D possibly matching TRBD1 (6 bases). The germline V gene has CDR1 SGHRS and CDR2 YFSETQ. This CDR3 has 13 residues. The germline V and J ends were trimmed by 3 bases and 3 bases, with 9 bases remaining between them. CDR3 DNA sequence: TGCGCCAGCAGCTGGAACAGGGACACTGAAGCTTTCTTT. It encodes CASSWNRDTEAFF.

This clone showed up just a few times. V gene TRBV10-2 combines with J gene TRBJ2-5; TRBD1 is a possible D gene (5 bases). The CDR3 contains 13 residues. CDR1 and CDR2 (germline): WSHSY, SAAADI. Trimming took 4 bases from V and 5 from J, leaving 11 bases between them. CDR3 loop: CASSAPGQETQYF. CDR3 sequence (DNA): TGCGCCAGCAGTGCTCCAGGGCAGGAGACCCAGTACTTC.

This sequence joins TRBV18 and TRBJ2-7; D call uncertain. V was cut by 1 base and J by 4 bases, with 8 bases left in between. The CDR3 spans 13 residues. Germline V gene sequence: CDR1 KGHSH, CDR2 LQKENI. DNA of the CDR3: TGTGCCAGCTCACCACAACCGAGATACGAGCAGTACTTC. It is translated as CASSPQPRYEQYF.

Here the CDR3 reads CASSQGGGRRDTQYF. The CDR3 coding sequence is TGCGCCAGCAGCCAAGGCGGCGGTCGCAGGGATACGCAGTATTTT. The chain joins TRBV4-3 to TRBJ2-3; D ambiguous. With 1 base removed from V and 6 bases from J, the gap between germline ends came to 14 bases. Germline V gives CDR1 LGHNA, CDR2 YSLEER. The CDR3 totals 15 residues.

CDR3 region: CASSQGYLAQYGYTF. In DNA, the CDR3 is TGTGCCAGCAGCCAAGGCTATTTGGCACAGTATGGCTACACCTTC. The chain joins TRBV4-2 to TRBJ1-2; D is unclear. CDR3 length: 15 amino acids. The V gene's germline CDR1 is LGHNA and CDR2 YNFKEQ. V was clipped by 1 base and J by 5 bases, with 14 bases between them.